Below, 29 T cell receptor beta chains from the same sample are listed, as sequenced in a study of T-cell memory formation after mild COVID-19. One entry per CDR3 protein results from TCRdb running MiXCR on the 5' RACE reads. The table lists approximately 400,000 distinct CDR3 sequences, 18% of them singletons, with around a fifth in the top ten. The sequencing input was PBMCs or a T cell subset sorted from them (not recorded which). These receptors were collected from a man younger than 35 who had mild COVID-19 (a few samples of this study predate the infection). Cell type and time point are not known.

This chain joins TRBV7-9 and TRBJ1-2; D unclear. The CDR3 is 14 residues long. Germline V gene data show CDR1 as SEHNR and CDR2 as FQNEAQ (reference sequence). V lost 5 bases and J lost 8, with 18 bases in between. The CDR3, as DNA: TGTGCCAGCAGCCCCACTCTTCGACCTTGGGGCTACACCTTC. Translating it yields CASSPTLRPWGYTF.

This clonotype has more than one count but fewer than ten. The rearrangement uses TRBV11-3 and TRBJ2-1, with unresolved D. Trimming removed 5 bases at V and 9 bases at J, with 17 bases between. Per germline, CDR1 SGHNT and CDR2 YENEEA. The CDR3 runs 14 residues. CDR3 region: CASSPSRSPGEQFF. The CDR3, as DNA: TGTGCCAGCAGCCCCTCCCGGTCGCCTGGTGAGCAGTTCTTC.

Many counts were recorded for this clonotype. The CDR3 region has the DNA TGTGCCAGCAGCCCGGACACCTCCTACGAGCAGTACTTC. Its protein is CASSPDTSYEQYF. This chain connects TRBV7-9 to TRBJ2-7; perhaps TRBD1 as D (5 bases). The CDR3 extends over 13 amino acids. Trimming cost V 5 bases and J 0 bases, with 8 bases left between them. Germline CDR1 reads SEHNR; CDR2 reads FQNEAQ (reference sequence).

This clonotype was recorded a few times. The V and J genes are TRBV21-1 and TRBJ1-4. TRBV21-1 counts as a pseudogene. The CDR3 is 15 residues long. CDR3 coding DNA: TGTGCCAGCAGCAAAGTCATACCGAAGAATGAAAAACTGTTTTTT. Translation: CASSKVIPKNEKLFF.

This chain joins TRBV7-2 and TRBJ1-4; D is perhaps TRBD1 (6 bases). Trimming left V 6 bases short and J 10 bases short, with 18 bases between. The CDR3 totals 14 residues. The germline gives CDR1 SGHTA, CDR2 FQGNSA. CDR3 sequence reads: CASRTDLQGRKLFF. DNA for the CDR3: TGTGCCAGCAGAACGGATTTGCAGGGGAGAAAACTGTTTTTT.

J is TRBJ2-7 and V is TRBV28; 7 nucleotides match TRBD1. With 8 bases clipped from V and 3 bases from J, the junction kept 7 bases outside the gene matches. There are 13 residues in the CDR3. Per the germline V gene, CDR1 is MDHEN and CDR2 is SYDVKM. This chain's CDR3 is CASGSTGVYEQYV. For the CDR3, the DNA is TGTGCCAGCGGATCTACAGGGGTCTACGAGCAGTACGTC.

This clonotype was counted only a few times. The DNA of the CDR3 is TGTGCCAGCAGTTACTCGAATATAGCCTCGGGCACCGGGGAGCTGTTTTTT. Translating it yields CASSYSNIASGTGELFF. J is TRBJ2-2 and V is TRBV6-6, with D unclear. Germline CDR1 reads MNHNY; CDR2 reads SVGAGI (reference sequence). The CDR3 contains 17 residues. Trimming took 0 bases from V and 4 from J, leaving 15 bases between them.

The gene calls are TRBV20-1 and TRBJ1-1, with D maybe TRBD1 (5 bases). CDR3 length: 13 residues. Looked up from germline, CDR1 is DFQATT and CDR2 is SNEGSKA (reference sequence). Trimming left V 3 bases short and J 3 bases short, with 11 bases between. CDR3 bases: TGCAGTGCTAGCAGGGCAGGGTACACTGAAGCTTTCTTT. Its protein product is CSASRAGYTEAFF.

This clonotype was detected a few times. This chain links TRBV12-3 or TRBV12-4 with TRBJ1-1, with TRBD1 identical over 9 bases. The length of the CDR3 is 14 residues. With V trimmed by 6 bases and J by 5 bases, 7 bases remained unmatched. CDR3 in amino acids: CASSRGQGVTEAFF. The CDR3 coding sequence is TGTGCCAGCAGCCGGGGACAGGGTGTTACTGAAGCTTTCTTT.

V usage is TRBV18 and J usage is TRBJ2-3; 10 bases agree with TRBD2. Germline V lookup: CDR1 KGHSH, CDR2 LQKENI. The CDR3 sequence is 15 residues long. V shed 6 bases and J 3 bases; nucleotides not matched to a gene: 6. Written as DNA, the CDR3 is TGTGCCAGCTCGAGGCCACTAGCGGGGACAGATACGCAGTATTTT. This gives the protein CASSRPLAGTDTQYF.

This clonotype was seen a few times. The chain links TRBV5-1 to TRBJ1-3; no clear D. Trimming took 4 bases from V and 1 from J, leaving 9 bases between them. This CDR3 has 14 residues. Germline V gives CDR1 SGHRS, CDR2 YFSETQ. CDR3 bases: TGCGCCAGCAGCGACCGAGGATCTGGAAACACCATATATTTT. Amino acids: CASSDRGSGNTIYF.

The sample holds a few counts of this clonotype. The chain links TRBV4-2 to TRBJ2-5, with D perhaps matching TRBD2 (6 bases). Germline CDR1 reads LGHNA; CDR2 reads YNFKEQ. There are 15 residues in the CDR3. Trimming pared 4 bases from V and 1 base from J, leaving 13 bases between. Here the CDR3 DNA reads TGTGCCAGCAGCCCCGGGGACTCCACCCAAGAGACCCAGTACTTC. Its protein is CASSPGDSTQETQYF.

The chain carries TRBV4-1 and TRBJ2-3; D is perhaps TRBD2 (5 bases). The CDR3 sequence is 15 residues long. Germline V CDR1 and CDR2: MGHRA, YSYEKL. The V gene lost 2 bases and the J gene lost 4 bases, with 13 bases spanning the gap. CDR3 nucleotides: TGCGCCAGCAGCCAAACCGGGGTATTGGCAGATACGCAGTATTTT. It encodes CASSQTGVLADTQYF.

In this sample, this clonotype turned up a few times. This rearrangement joins TRBV5-1 to TRBJ1-1; D is ambiguous. Germline CDR1 is SGHRS and CDR2 is YFSETQ. Trimming took 1 base from V and 4 from J, leaving 14 bases between them. The CDR3 is 15 residues long. The CDR3: CASSLRAGLGTEAFF. CDR3 nucleotide sequence: TGCGCCAGCAGCTTGAGGGCGGGGTTGGGCACTGAAGCTTTCTTT.

J is TRBJ1-1 and V is TRBV3-1; 7 positions agree with TRBD1. CDR3 size: 14 residues. The V and J ends lost 7 bases and 0 bases, in that order; junction bases with no gene match: 5. From germline, CDR1 is LGHDT and CDR2 YNNKEL (reference sequence). CDR3 bases: TGTGCCAGCACCCGAGGGACAGTGAACACTGAAGCTTTCTTT. It codes for CASTRGTVNTEAFF. The variable domain in full, completed from reference TRBV3-1 and TRBJ1-1, reads DTAVSQTPKYLVTQMGNDKSIKCEQNLGHDTMYWYKQDSKKFLKIMFSYNNKELIINETVPNRFSPKSPDKAHLNLHINSLELGDSAVYFCASTRGTVNTEAFFGQGTRLTVV.

This clonotype was detected a few times. The chain carries TRBV4-2 and TRBJ1-6; D remains unclear. Germline values: CDR1 LGHNA, CDR2 YNFKEQ. V was shortened by 1 base and J by 8 bases, with 6 bases between the two germline ends. CDR3 size: 13 residues. The chain's CDR3 is CASSQGLDSPLHF. In DNA form, the CDR3 reads TGTGCCAGCAGCCAAGGGTTGGATTCACCCCTCCACTTT.

The chain couples TRBV14 to TRBJ1-2, with unresolved D. The germline V and J ends were trimmed by 4 bases and 6 bases, with 12 bases remaining between them. The CDR3 has 13 residues. Germline CDR1 and CDR2: SGHDN and FVKESK. Written as DNA, the CDR3 is TGTGCCAGCAGCCTCCGGACGGGAGATGGCTACACCTTC. Its protein product is CASSLRTGDGYTF.

This clonotype has more than one count but fewer than ten. The chain combines TRBV7-2 with TRBJ2-2; 9 bases are shared with TRBD1. There are 14 residues in the CDR3. The germline V gene encodes CDR1 SGHTA and CDR2 FQGNSA. J lost 6 bases, V lost 8 bases, and 7 bases had no gene match. The CDR3 protein is CASWGTGHAGELFF. CDR3 DNA: TGTGCCAGCTGGGGGACAGGGCATGCCGGGGAGCTGTTTTTT.

This clonotype has a handful of counts. The chain is built from TRBV6-2 or TRBV6-3 and TRBJ2-3; 7 bases line up with TRBD2. V was pared by 6 bases and J by 4 bases, with 7 bases of the junction left unmatched. The CDR3 is made up of 14 amino acids. Germline-derived CDR1 and CDR2 are MNHEY and SVGEGT. The CDR3 is CASSLLAQSDTQYF. As DNA, the CDR3 is TGTGCCAGCAGCCTACTAGCGCAATCAGATACGCAGTATTTT.

In this sample, this clonotype turned up a few times. The chain carries TRBV6-6 and TRBJ2-7; tentative D call: TRBD1 (5 bases). Trimming took off 4 bases at V and 2 bases at J, with 12 bases between the two ends. The CDR3 contains 14 residues. CDR1 and CDR2 (germline): MNHNY, SVGAGI (reference sequence). The CDR3 here is CASSSPKDTYEQYF. As DNA, the CDR3 is TGTGCCAGCAGTTCCCCGAAGGACACCTACGAGCAGTACTTC.

This clonotype was detected ten times or more. The chain carries TRBV6-5 and TRBJ2-7; D call uncertain. This CDR3 is built from 13 residues. Trimming stripped 0 bases from V and 10 bases from J, with 13 bases between. CDR1 MNHEY and CDR2 SVGAGI come from the germline V gene. CDR3 protein: CASSYSRLGAQYF. The CDR3 nucleotides are TGTGCCAGCAGTTACTCGCGCCTCGGAGCACAGTACTTC.

The sample holds a few counts of this clonotype. This chain connects TRBV6-5 to TRBJ2-1; 10 bases align to TRBD2. CDR1 is MNHEY and CDR2 is SVGAGI in the germline V gene. J lost 5 bases, V lost 5 bases, and 6 bases had no gene match. There are 15 residues in the CDR3. DNA of the CDR3: TGTGCCAGCAGTCTGCCTAGCGGGGGAAACAATGAGCAGTTCTTC. Protein product: CASSLPSGGNNEQFF.

The CDR3 protein is CASRRTGGDPPLHF. CDR3 bases: TGTGCCAGCAGACGAACAGGGGGCGACCCACCCCTCCACTTT. The chain uses TRBV6-2 or TRBV6-3 and TRBJ1-6; 9 bases are shared with TRBD1. The CDR3 length is 14 residues. V lost 6 bases, J lost 11 bases, and 8 bases stayed unmatched. The germline CDR1 and CDR2 sequences are MNHEY and SVGEGT.

In its sample, this clonotype was seen a few times. The chain joins TRBV4-1 to TRBJ1-2; D not resolved. This CDR3 comprises 12 residues. V was cut by 4 bases and J by 10 bases, with 13 bases left in between. From germline, CDR1 is MGHRA and CDR2 YSYEKL. For the CDR3, the DNA is TGCGCCAGCAGCCCCCTGGGCTCGGTCTACACCTTC. Residues: CASSPLGSVYTF.

The chain combines TRBV7-8 with TRBJ2-1, with D possibly being TRBD1 (5 bases). The CDR3 contains 12 residues. In germline, CDR1 is SGHVS, CDR2 FQNEAQ. V was clipped by 1 base and J by 15 bases, with 13 bases between them. CDR3 amino acids: CASSLEGLGRFF. The CDR3 nucleotides read TGTGCCAGCAGCTTAGAGGGGTTGGGCCGGTTCTTC. Complete variable domain (other parts from reference TRBV7-8 and TRBJ2-1): GAGVSQSPRYKVAKRGQDVALRCDPISGHVSLFWYQQALGQGPEFLTYFQNEAQLDKSGLPSDRFFAERPEGSVSTLKIQRTQQEDSAVYLCASSLEGLGRFFGPGTRLTVL.

This clonotype was counted only a few times. The junction shows a germline mismatch at one end, possibly a read error. The chain joins TRBV2 to TRBJ2-5; the D gene could be TRBD1 or TRBD2 (6 bases each). CDR1 and CDR2 (germline): SNHLY, FYNNEI. This CDR3 region has 11 residues. CDR3 region: CAGRGGKTQYF. CDR3 sequence (DNA): TGTGCCGGCAGGGGCGGGAAGACCCAGTACTTC.

This clonotype showed up just a few times. The chain has TRBV6-5 and TRBJ1-6; 10 nucleotides agree with TRBD1. Per the germline V gene, CDR1 is MNHEY and CDR2 is SVGAGI. The CDR3 contains 15 residues. With V trimmed by 8 bases and J by 10 bases, 11 bases remained unmatched. The CDR3 DNA follows: TGTGCCAGCCGTGACAGGGGGCTCTTGGACTCACCCCTCCACTTT. Its translation: CASRDRGLLDSPLHF.

The V call is TRBV25-1, the J call TRBJ2-7; D gene uncertain. The V gene's germline CDR1 is MGHDK and CDR2 SYGVNS. This CDR3 has 15 amino acids. The V and J ends lost 3 bases and 0 bases respectively, with 12 bases between them. The CDR3 reads CASSDPTVGSYEQYF. The CDR3 region has the DNA TGTGCCAGCAGTGACCCTACAGTGGGCTCCTACGAGCAGTACTTC.

This chain links TRBV5-6 with TRBJ1-2; 7 bases line up with TRBD1. The CDR3 covers 15 residues. V lost 6 bases and J lost 8; bases outside the gene matches: 16. In germline, CDR1 is SGHDT, CDR2 YYEEEE. The CDR3 is CASIGWNRGARGYTF. CDR3 nucleotide sequence: TGTGCCAGCATCGGGTGGAACAGGGGAGCGCGGGGCTACACCTTC.